A selection of T cell receptor beta chains follows, all from one sample in a study of blood T cell repertoires in COVID-19. Data came from immunoSEQ multiplex PCR; TCRdb stores just in-frame clones and leaves some out. This sample yields 230,000 or so clones, of which 75% to 90% are seen a single time; about 4% belongs to the top ten. Sequenced material: PBMCs or T cells enriched from blood (not recorded which). These receptors all stem from a woman aged 35 to 49 with acute COVID-19. Both conserved end residues are part of each CDR3. The D gene is left open where the match is weak. Part of the rows lack a size; the others show once, few, many or a class for expanded clones.

TRBJ2-7,-,-,12,TRBV29-1,TGCAGCGTCCTACGGGGGGCCGGGGAGCAGTACTTC,CSVLRGAGEQYF
TRBJ2-2,-,-,16,TRBV9,TGTGCCAGCAGCGGGCTGAGGAGGGCGAACACCGGGGAGCTGTTTTTT,CASSGLRRANTGELFF
TRBJ1-1,TRBD1,-,15,TRBV27,TGTGCCAGCAGTTTATTGAGGACAGGGGGCACTGAAGCTTTCTTT,CASSLLRTGGTEAFF
TRBJ1-2,-,-,16,TRBV18,TGTGCCAGCTCACCACCAGACAGCCCGCTTCCCTATGGCTACACCTTC,CASSPPDSPLPYGYTF
TRBJ1-1,TRBD1,-,14,TRBV29-1,TGCAGCACTCTCTACAGGACAGGGGACACTGAAGCTTTCTTT,CSTLYRTGDTEAFF
TRBJ1-5,TRBD1,-,17,TRBV7-8,TGTGCCAGCAGCCACACCCGGGACAGGGATAGCAATCAGCCCCAGCATTTT,CASSHTRDRDSNQPQHF
TRBJ1-1,-,-,14,TRBV6-2/TRBV6-3,TGTGCCAGCAGCCCCGACAGACTGAACACTGAAGCTTTCTTT,CASSPDRLNTEAFF
TRBJ1-3,-,once,14,TRBV18,TGTGCCAGCTCACCAGCAGGGACTGGAAACACCATATATTTT,CASSPAGTGNTIYF
TRBJ1-2,TRBD1,-,18,TRBV6-2/TRBV6-3,TGTGCCAGCAGTTCGCGGGTGACAGGGGCCCTCCCTGGCCATGGCTACACCTTC,CASSSRVTGALPGHGYTF
TRBJ1-1,TRBD1,-,16,TRBV10-3,TGTGCCATCAGTGAACTTAGTTCAGCACAGGGGACTGAAGCTTTCTTT,CAISELSSAQGTEAFF
TRBJ1-2,TRBD1,-,14,TRBV19,TGTGCCAGTAGTCGACAGGGGGCTAACTATGGCTACACCTTC,CASSRQGANYGYTF